These T cell receptor beta chains were read from a single sample in a study of T-cell memory formation after mild COVID-19. In TCRdb, the 5' RACE reads were re-called with MiXCR into one record per CDR3 protein. The sample contains 300,000 to 400,000 distinct CDR3 sequences, around an eighth of which appear only once. Material: PBMCs or a T cell subset sorted from them (not recorded which). These receptors all come from a man between 18 and 35 years old who had mild COVID-19 (a few samples of this study predate the infection). Cell type and time point are not known. Both conserved end residues are part of each CDR3. The D gene is left open where the match is weak. Clone size, where shown, is once, few, many, or a class for clones that have expanded.

v_gene: TRBV7-2; j_gene: TRBJ2-5; abundance: many; d_gene: TRBD1; CDR3nt: TGTGCCAGCAGCTTAGTCACCGGGACAGGGGAGGTGACCCAGTACTTC; CDR3aa: CASSLVTGTGEVTQYF
v_gene: TRBV9; j_gene: TRBJ2-3; abundance: many; d_gene: .; CDR3nt: TGTGCCAGCAGCGTAGAAGGTTCGAGGGGGGCAGATACGCAGTATTTT; CDR3aa: CASSVEGSRGADTQYF
v_gene: TRBV2; j_gene: TRBJ2-1; abundance: few; d_gene: .; CDR3nt: TGTGCCAGCAGACGGGCCTTATACAATGAGCAGTTCTTC; CDR3aa: CASRRALYNEQFF
v_gene: TRBV5-1; j_gene: TRBJ1-1; abundance: few; d_gene: .; CDR3nt: TGCGCCAGCAGCTTGGCCGGGACCTTAAAACGAGCTTTCTTT; CDR3aa: CASSLAGTLKRAFF
v_gene: TRBV5-1; j_gene: TRBJ2-3; abundance: .; d_gene: .; CDR3nt: TGCGCCAGCAGCACCGGACTCCTCACAGATACGCAGTATTTT; CDR3aa: CASSTGLLTDTQYF
v_gene: TRBV7-9; j_gene: TRBJ1-1; abundance: .; d_gene: .; CDR3nt: TGTGCCAGCAGCTTAGAGGCGCCAAATGAAGCTTTCTTT; CDR3aa: CASSLEAPNEAFF
v_gene: TRBV5-1; j_gene: TRBJ2-3; abundance: .; d_gene: TRBD2; CDR3nt: TGCGCCAGCAATACGGGACTAGCGGGGGCAGCAGATACGCAGTATTTT; CDR3aa: CASNTGLAGAADTQYF
v_gene: TRBV4-3; j_gene: TRBJ2-3; abundance: many; d_gene: .; CDR3nt: TGCGCCAGCAGCCATGAACCAGCGCGCACAGATACGCAGTATTTT; CDR3aa: CASSHEPARTDTQYF
v_gene: TRBV5-1; j_gene: TRBJ1-5; abundance: few; d_gene: TRBD1; CDR3nt: TGCGCCAGCAGCAAGGGGACAGGCAGCAATCAGCCCCAGCATTTT; CDR3aa: CASSKGTGSNQPQHF
v_gene: TRBV6-2/TRBV6-3; j_gene: TRBJ2-1; abundance: few; d_gene: .; CDR3nt: TGTGCCAGCAGTTACTCGAGATCGAGGGAGCAGTTCTTC; CDR3aa: CASSYSRSREQFF
v_gene: TRBV4-1; j_gene: TRBJ1-1; abundance: few; d_gene: .; CDR3nt: TGCGCCAGCAGCCATTCCTTAACCACTGAAGCTTTCTTT; CDR3aa: CASSHSLTTEAFF
v_gene: TRBV4-1; j_gene: TRBJ1-1; abundance: .; d_gene: .; CDR3nt: TGCGCCAGCAGCCACTTCGGACAGATTGAAGCTTTCTTT; CDR3aa: CASSHFGQIEAFF
v_gene: TRBV5-1; j_gene: TRBJ1-3; abundance: many; d_gene: .; CDR3nt: TGCGCCAGCAGCTTGGGACCGCAGAGCTCTGGAAACACCATATATTTT; CDR3aa: CASSLGPQSSGNTIYF
v_gene: TRBV24-1; j_gene: TRBJ2-5; abundance: .; d_gene: .; CDR3nt: TGTGCCACCAGTGATCCAGGGGAGGGCGAAGAGACCCAGTACTTC; CDR3aa: CATSDPGEGEETQYF
v_gene: TRBV18; j_gene: TRBJ2-7; abundance: few; d_gene: .; CDR3nt: TGTGCCAGCTCACCAAGCCAGGGAGGTTACGAGCAGTACTTC; CDR3aa: CASSPSQGGYEQYF
v_gene: TRBV12-3/TRBV12-4; j_gene: TRBJ1-3; abundance: .; d_gene: TRBD1; CDR3nt: TGTGCCAGCAGGACACAGGGGGCAGGTGGAAACACCATATATTTT; CDR3aa: CASRTQGAGGNTIYF
v_gene: TRBV5-4; j_gene: TRBJ2-3; abundance: .; d_gene: TRBD2; CDR3nt: TGTGCCAGCAGTCCACCGCTAGCGGGGGCAGATGCGGGTACGCAGTATTTT; CDR3aa: CASSPPLAGADAGTQYF
v_gene: TRBV5-1; j_gene: TRBJ2-5; abundance: few; d_gene: TRBD1; CDR3nt: TGCGCCAGCAGGCCTGGGACAGCCCAAGAGACCCAGTACTTC; CDR3aa: CASRPGTAQETQYF
v_gene: TRBV3-1; j_gene: TRBJ2-3; abundance: few; d_gene: TRBD2; CDR3nt: TGTGCCAGCAGCCAAGTAGCGGGGGGCCCTAAGCAGTATTTT; CDR3aa: CASSQVAGGPKQYF
v_gene: TRBV3-1; j_gene: TRBJ2-2; abundance: .; d_gene: .; CDR3nt: TGTGCCAGCAGCCACCAACAGGGACGGCGAAACACCGGGGAGCTGTTTTTT; CDR3aa: CASSHQQGRRNTGELFF
v_gene: TRBV6-6; j_gene: TRBJ2-3; abundance: .; d_gene: .; CDR3nt: TGTGCCAGCTCAAAGGGGCAGGGATCGGGCACAGATACGCAGTATTTT; CDR3aa: CASSKGQGSGTDTQYF
v_gene: TRBV7-9; j_gene: TRBJ2-7; abundance: .; d_gene: .; CDR3nt: TGTGCCAGCAGCTTAGGGGGGCCGGGTGAACAGTACTTC; CDR3aa: CASSLGGPGEQYF
v_gene: TRBV27; j_gene: TRBJ1-1; abundance: few; d_gene: TRBD1; CDR3nt: TGTGCCAGCAGTTTATACAGGGGCGGAATGAACACTGAAGCTTTCTTT; CDR3aa: CASSLYRGGMNTEAFF
v_gene: TRBV4-1; j_gene: TRBJ1-2; abundance: many; d_gene: .; CDR3nt: TGCGCCAGCAGCCAAGAATCTGGCTTTACTAACTATGGCTACACCTTC; CDR3aa: CASSQESGFTNYGYTF
v_gene: TRBV7-8; j_gene: TRBJ2-1; abundance: few; d_gene: .; CDR3nt: TGTGCCAGCAGCTTAGACCCCGTGGGTGAGCAGTTCTTC; CDR3aa: CASSLDPVGEQFF
v_gene: TRBV5-6; j_gene: TRBJ2-3; abundance: few; d_gene: TRBD2; CDR3nt: TGTGCCAGCACCAAGACTAGCGACTTCACAGATACGCAGTATTTT; CDR3aa: CASTKTSDFTDTQYF
v_gene: TRBV4-3; j_gene: TRBJ2-4; abundance: .; d_gene: .; CDR3nt: TGCGCCAGCAGCCAAGATACGACTCCGAAAAACATTCAGTACTTC; CDR3aa: CASSQDTTPKNIQYF
v_gene: TRBV20-1; j_gene: TRBJ2-5; abundance: few; d_gene: .; CDR3nt: TGCAGTGCTAGAGGAAGGGGAGGAGAGACCCAGTACTTC; CDR3aa: CSARGRGGETQYF
v_gene: TRBV27; j_gene: TRBJ2-5; abundance: .; d_gene: .; CDR3nt: TGTGCCAGCAGAGGTACCGGGGAGACCCAGTACTTC; CDR3aa: CASRGTGETQYF
v_gene: TRBV3-1; j_gene: TRBJ2-1; abundance: .; d_gene: .; CDR3nt: TGTGCCAGCAGCCATGAGGGGGGGCCCTACAATGAGCAGTTCTTC; CDR3aa: CASSHEGGPYNEQFF
v_gene: TRBV7-9; j_gene: TRBJ1-5; abundance: few; d_gene: TRBD1; CDR3nt: TGTGCCAGCAGCCCCGAGCCATCGGACAGGGCCAATCAGCCCCAGCATTTT; CDR3aa: CASSPEPSDRANQPQHF
v_gene: TRBV15; j_gene: TRBJ1-1; abundance: .; d_gene: .; CDR3nt: TGTGCCACCAGCGAACAGGGTATTACTGAAGCTTTCTTT; CDR3aa: CATSEQGITEAFF
v_gene: TRBV6-5; j_gene: TRBJ2-2; abundance: few; d_gene: TRBD2; CDR3nt: TGTGCCAGCAGTTACGGGGGGGAGAACGAGGAGCTGTTTTTT; CDR3aa: CASSYGGENEELFF
v_gene: TRBV6-5; j_gene: TRBJ1-1; abundance: many; d_gene: .; CDR3nt: TGTGCCAGCAGCGCGAACAGGGCTGAAGCTTTCTTT; CDR3aa: CASSANRAEAFF
v_gene: TRBV7-8; j_gene: TRBJ2-3; abundance: many; d_gene: TRBD2; CDR3nt: TGTGCCAGCAGCCCTCGACTAGCGGGGGCGGGGGATACGCAGTATTTT; CDR3aa: CASSPRLAGAGDTQYF
v_gene: TRBV7-2; j_gene: TRBJ2-1; abundance: .; d_gene: .; CDR3nt: TGTGCCAGCAGCTTCGGTCCGGGGGATGAGCAGTTCTTC; CDR3aa: CASSFGPGDEQFF
v_gene: TRBV4-1; j_gene: TRBJ2-1; abundance: .; d_gene: TRBD2; CDR3nt: TGCGCCAGCAGCCAACGTAGCGGGACCAGATACAATGAGCAGTTCTTC; CDR3aa: CASSQRSGTRYNEQFF
v_gene: TRBV5-5; j_gene: TRBJ2-3; abundance: many; d_gene: .; CDR3nt: TGTGCCAGCAGCCTTACTTGGGCAGATACGCAGTATTTT; CDR3aa: CASSLTWADTQYF
v_gene: TRBV5-5; j_gene: TRBJ2-1; abundance: .; d_gene: TRBD1; CDR3nt: TGTGCCAGCAGCTTCCTGACTCGGGACAGGGATAATGAGCAGTTCTTC; CDR3aa: CASSFLTRDRDNEQFF
v_gene: TRBV12-3/TRBV12-4; j_gene: TRBJ2-7; abundance: .; d_gene: TRBD2; CDR3nt: TGTGCCAGCAGTTTCGCTAGCGGGGCCGCCTACGAGCAGTACTTC; CDR3aa: CASSFASGAAYEQYF
v_gene: TRBV9; j_gene: TRBJ2-1; abundance: few; d_gene: .; CDR3nt: TGTGCCAGCAGCGTAGAAGGGACCCCGAGCTCCTACAATGAGCAGTTCTTC; CDR3aa: CASSVEGTPSSYNEQFF